This T cell receptor beta chain emerged from a study of T-cell memory formation after mild COVID-19 (TCRdb year 2021). Turning to the overall study: TCR sequence clusters from the two donors were found to be largely donor specific. T-cell clones expanding and contracting after mild COVID-19 in two donors were tracked by longitudinal TCRalpha and TCRbeta repertoire sequencing. Two young, previously healthy adult volunteers, one female and one male, were included in the cohort. Study-wide findings and limitations: SARS-CoV-2 specificity of the second-wave clones peaking on day 37 was not confirmed. The detection of some responding clones in pre-infection memory suggests that pre-existing cross-reactive memory T cells joined the SARS-CoV-2 response. Only a couple of mild cases were covered in the study, and larger cohorts including severe cases with pre-infection samples were considered necessary. Balanced CD4/CD8 phenotypes were observed for clones contracting from day 15 to 85, whereas a bias towards CD4+ was observed for a second wave of clones expanding from day 15 to 37. Contracting CD4+ clones were found mainly in CM and EM memory subsets, while CD8+ clones were enriched in EMRA.

PBMCs were isolated by Ficoll-Paque density gradient centrifugation. There are 14 amino acids in the CDR3, from cysteine to phenylalanine inclusive. Only the CDR3 DNA is retained, 42 bases long and in frame from the first base. V is trimmed back by 4 bases and J by 6 bases, and the junction contains 9 bases that no gene match accounts for. CDR1 and CDR2 are read off the germline V gene as SQVTM and ANQGSEA. This clonotype was seen a handful of times. Its antigen remains undetermined. No much larger clone exists at a distance of one base, and base qualities are not known. Sequencing relied on an Illumina NovaSeq 6000. cDNA libraries for TCRalpha and TCRbeta were prepared by 5'RACE using constant-segment primers, with sample barcodes and unique molecular identifiers added. Trizol reagent was used to extract RNA from every sample. Library amplification was performed in two PCR steps, and a second sample barcode and Illumina TruSeq adapters were introduced in the second step. Sequencing of the libraries was done on an Illumina NovaSeq, producing 2 x 150 bp paired-end reads. Per the source publication's procedure: The reads were demultiplexed and collapsed into UMI-guided consensus sequences using migec v1.2.7. Using mixcr v2.1.11, UMI consensuses were aligned to TRA and TRB V and J templates and then assembled into clonotypes. A clonotype was counted as expanded or contracted only if both edgeR and NoisET called the change significant, with noise models trained on biological replicates. edgeR calls used a false discovery rate-adjusted p below 0.01 and a log2 fold-change threshold of 1. PCA with hierarchical clustering of max-normalized trajectories of the 1000 most abundant clonotypes was used as exploratory dynamics analysis. Separately sequenced CD4+ and CD8+ repertoires were used to assign the CD4 or CD8 phenotype of responding clones. Through fastp at Q25 and MiXCR, TCRdb rebuilt clones from the public reads, retaining in-frame beta chains. Rows are combined by CDR3 protein, so each entry shows the most common genes and DNA. The V and J calls and clone size are TCRdb's, not the authors'. This sample is represented by just over 350,000 distinct CDR3 sequences; approximately 15% of them were singletons. The ten largest clonotypes hold around 21% of the sample.

The receptor comes from a man aged 18 to 30 who had mild COVID-19 (a few samples of this study predate the infection). The sample titles of this study are shuffled in the database, so cell type and time point are left out; the donor was told from shared clones. The chain is made from TRBV29-1 and TRBJ2-1; 7 bases in between match TRBD2. The source material was PBMCs or a T cell subset sorted from them (not recorded which). The DNA sequence is given as TGCAGCGTTGTGGGGGGGATGGGCGCCAATGAGCAGTTCTTC. Its coded protein is CSVVGGMGANEQFF.